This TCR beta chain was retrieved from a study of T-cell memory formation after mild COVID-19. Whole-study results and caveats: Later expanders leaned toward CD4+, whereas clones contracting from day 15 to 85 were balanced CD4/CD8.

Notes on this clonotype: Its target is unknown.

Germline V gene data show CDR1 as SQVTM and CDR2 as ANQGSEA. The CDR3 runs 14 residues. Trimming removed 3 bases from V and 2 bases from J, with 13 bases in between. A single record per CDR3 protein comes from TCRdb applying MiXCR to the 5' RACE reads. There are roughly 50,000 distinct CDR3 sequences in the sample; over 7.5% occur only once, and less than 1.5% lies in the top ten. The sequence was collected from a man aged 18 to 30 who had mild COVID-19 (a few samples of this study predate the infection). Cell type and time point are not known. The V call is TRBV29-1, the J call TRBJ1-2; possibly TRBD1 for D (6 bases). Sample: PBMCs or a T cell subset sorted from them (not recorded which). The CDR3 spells CSVEIQGRNYGYTF. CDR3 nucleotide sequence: TGCAGCGTTGAGATACAGGGTCGGAACTATGGCTACACCTTC.